The T cell receptor beta chain described here comes from a study of Ad26.COV2.S vaccination and SARS-CoV-2 variants. Study details: Of the COV1001 trial arms, the Ad26.COV2.S arm included the donor. The vaccine Ad26.COV2.S was put into the muscle once, or twice with 56 days between.

The CDR3 consists of 14 residues. V shed 3 bases and J 6 bases; nucleotides not matched to a gene: 5. The germline V gene has CDR1 SGHKS and CDR2 YYEKEE (reference sequence). Produced via immunoSEQ multiplex PCR; TCRdb's table is partial and in-frame only. The sample lists hundreds of thousands of clones, about 89% occurring once. Treatment here: around 19 received Ad26.COV2.S at low or high dose, single or two shots; 5 received placebo; per-sample allocation not given. All samples were drawn on day 63, counting from the first vaccine or placebo injection. The gene calls are TRBV5-5 and TRBJ1-4; 7 nucleotides match TRBD1. Sequencing was performed on peripheral blood, taken in a trial of Ad26.COV2.S vaccine versus placebo. This sequence originates from a person aged 18-60 years who received the Ad26.COV2.S COVID-19 vaccine or a placebo. Here the CDR3 reads CASSYGTAYEKLFF. The CDR3, as DNA: TGTGCCAGCAGCTACGGGACAGCGTATGAAAAACTGTTTTTT.